The clone carrying this T cell receptor (beta chain) occurred a few times. These data come from a study of T cells after yellow fever vaccination. The ends were cut back, 2 bases at V and 1 base at J, with 10 bases in the middle. There are 14 residues in the CDR3. The germline V gene has CDR1 SGHNT and CDR2 YYREEE (reference sequence). A single record per CDR3 protein comes from TCRdb applying MiXCR to the 5' RACE reads. The table has hundreds of thousands of distinct CDR3 sequences, approximately 16% seen once. The rearrangement joins TRBV5-4 to TRBJ2-7, with D uncertain. The material was PBMCs, obtained 5 to 6 days after the first yellow fever vaccination. The TCR comes from a man between 18 and 29 years old who received the YFV17D yellow fever vaccine. The CDR3 loop reads CASSFMSSSYEQYF. The CDR3 DNA sequence: TGTGCCAGCAGCTTTATGTCTAGTTCCTACGAGCAGTACTTC.